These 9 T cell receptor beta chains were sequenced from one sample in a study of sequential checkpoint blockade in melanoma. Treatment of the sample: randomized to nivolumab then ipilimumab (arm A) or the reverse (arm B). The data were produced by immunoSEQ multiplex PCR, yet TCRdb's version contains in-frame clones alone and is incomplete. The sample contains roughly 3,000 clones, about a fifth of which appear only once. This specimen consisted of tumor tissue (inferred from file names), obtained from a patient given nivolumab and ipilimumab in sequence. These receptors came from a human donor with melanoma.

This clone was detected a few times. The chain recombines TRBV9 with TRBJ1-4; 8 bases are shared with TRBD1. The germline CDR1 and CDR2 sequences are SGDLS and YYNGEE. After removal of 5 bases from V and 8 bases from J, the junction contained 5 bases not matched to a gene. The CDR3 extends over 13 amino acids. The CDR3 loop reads CASSRNRGEKLFF. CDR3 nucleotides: TGTGCCAGCAGTCGAAACAGGGGGGAAAAACTGTTTTTT. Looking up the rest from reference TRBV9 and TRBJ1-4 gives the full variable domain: DSGVTQTPKHLITATGQRVTLRCSPRSGDLSVYWYQQSLDQGLQFLIQYYNGEERAKGNILERFSAQQFPDLHSELNLSSLELGDSALYFCASSRNRGEKLFFGSGTQLSVL.

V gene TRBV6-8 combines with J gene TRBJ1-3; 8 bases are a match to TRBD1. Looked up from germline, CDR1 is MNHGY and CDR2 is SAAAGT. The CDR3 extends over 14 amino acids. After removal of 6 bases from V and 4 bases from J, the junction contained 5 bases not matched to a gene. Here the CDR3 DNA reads TGTGCCAGCAGCCCGACAGGGGCGGGAAACACCATATATTTT. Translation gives CASSPTGAGNTIYF.

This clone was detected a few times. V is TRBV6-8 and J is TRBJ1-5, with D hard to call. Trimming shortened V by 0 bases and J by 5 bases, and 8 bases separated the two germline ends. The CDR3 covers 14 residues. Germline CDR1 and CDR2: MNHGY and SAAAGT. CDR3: CASSYSKTDQPQHF. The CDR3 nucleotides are TGTGCCAGCAGTTACTCAAAGACCGATCAGCCCCAGCATTTT.

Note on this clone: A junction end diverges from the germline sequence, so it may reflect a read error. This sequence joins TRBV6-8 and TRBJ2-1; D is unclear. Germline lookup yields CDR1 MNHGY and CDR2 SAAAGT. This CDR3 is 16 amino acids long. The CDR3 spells CASSDSVGPSYNEQFF. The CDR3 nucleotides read TGTGCCAGCAGTGACTCTGTCGGACCCTCCTACAATGAGCAGTTCTTC.

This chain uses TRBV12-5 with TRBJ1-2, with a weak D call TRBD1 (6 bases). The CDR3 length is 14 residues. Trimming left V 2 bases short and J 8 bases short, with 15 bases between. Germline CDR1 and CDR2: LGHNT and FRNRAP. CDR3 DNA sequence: TGTGCTAGTGGTTTGCCCGTCGGGGGCGCGGGCTACACCTTC. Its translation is CASGLPVGGAGYTF.

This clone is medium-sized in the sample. This CDR3 is CASSVHVVGQGGTEAFF. CDR3 bases: TGTGCCAGCAGCGTACACGTCGTGGGACAGGGCGGTACTGAAGCTTTCTTT. J is TRBJ1-1 and V is TRBV9; 9 bases align to TRBD1. With 1 base clipped from V and 5 bases from J, the junction kept 12 bases outside the gene matches. The CDR3 is 17 residues long. In germline, CDR1 is SGDLS, CDR2 YYNGEE.

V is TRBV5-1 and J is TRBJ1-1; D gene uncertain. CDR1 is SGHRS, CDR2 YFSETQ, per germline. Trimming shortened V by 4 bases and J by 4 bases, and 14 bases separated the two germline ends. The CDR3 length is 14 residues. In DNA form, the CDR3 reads TGCGCCAGCAGCACGGGCCCCGATGGCACTGAAGCTTTCTTT. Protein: CASSTGPDGTEAFF.

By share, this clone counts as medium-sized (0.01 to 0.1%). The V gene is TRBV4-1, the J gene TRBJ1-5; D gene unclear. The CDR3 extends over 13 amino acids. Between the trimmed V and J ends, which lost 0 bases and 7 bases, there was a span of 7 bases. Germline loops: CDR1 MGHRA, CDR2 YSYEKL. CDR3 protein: CASSQEGFQPQHF. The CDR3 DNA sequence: TGCGCCAGCAGCCAAGAAGGGTTCCAGCCCCAGCATTTT.

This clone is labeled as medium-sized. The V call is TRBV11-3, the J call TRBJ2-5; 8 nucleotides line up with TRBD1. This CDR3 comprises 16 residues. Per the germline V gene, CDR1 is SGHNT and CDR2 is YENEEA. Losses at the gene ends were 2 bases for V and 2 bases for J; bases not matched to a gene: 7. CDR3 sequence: CASSLFGTGIQETQYF. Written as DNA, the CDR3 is TGTGCCAGCAGCTTATTCGGGACAGGAATACAAGAGACCCAGTACTTC. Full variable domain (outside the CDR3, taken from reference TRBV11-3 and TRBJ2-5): EAGVVQSPRYKIIEKKQPVAFWCNPISGHNTLYWYLQNLGQGPELLIRYENEEAVDDSQLPKDRFSAERLKGVDSTLKIQPAELGDSAVYLCASSLFGTGIQETQYFGPGTRLLVL.